The text below deals with one T cell receptor (beta chain). The antigen remains undetermined. The sample comes from a study of T cell responses to AZD1222 COVID-19 vaccine. Study outcomes and limitations: There were repertoire samples only from the period after the peak T cell response. Donors in the cohort were predominantly white British and more often female, and clonal diversity was possibly underestimated. Only a handful of AZD1222 recipients, six or seven in all, had baseline seropositivity.

Sequenced by immunoSEQ multiplex PCR; TCRdb stores in-frame clones only, minus some. Of 250,000 to 300,000 clones in the sample, around 92% were seen once. Trimming left V 3 bases short and J 2 bases short, with 13 bases between. This CDR3 contains 16 residues. CDR1 SEHNR and CDR2 FQNEAQ come from the germline V gene (reference sequence). The rearrangement uses TRBV7-9 and TRBJ2-2; D remains unclear. The receptor's source is an adult who received the AZD1222 COVID-19 vaccine. The source was peripheral blood, collected 28 days after the second AZD1222 dose. CDR3 protein: CASSLRQTINTGELFF. DNA of the CDR3: TGTGCCAGCAGCTTGCGGCAGACCATAAACACCGGGGAGCTGTTTTTT.